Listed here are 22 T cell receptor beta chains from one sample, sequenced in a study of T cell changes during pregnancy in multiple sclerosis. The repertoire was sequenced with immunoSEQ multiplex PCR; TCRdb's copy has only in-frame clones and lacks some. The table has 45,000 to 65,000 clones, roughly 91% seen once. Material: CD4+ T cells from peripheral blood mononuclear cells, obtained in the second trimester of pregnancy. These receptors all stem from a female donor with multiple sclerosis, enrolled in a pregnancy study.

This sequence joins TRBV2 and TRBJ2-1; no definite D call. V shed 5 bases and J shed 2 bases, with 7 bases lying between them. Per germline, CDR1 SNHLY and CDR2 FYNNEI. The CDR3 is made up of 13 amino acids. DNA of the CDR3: TGTGCCAGCAGTCCAGGCGCCTACAATGAGCAGTTCTTC. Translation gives CASSPGAYNEQFF.

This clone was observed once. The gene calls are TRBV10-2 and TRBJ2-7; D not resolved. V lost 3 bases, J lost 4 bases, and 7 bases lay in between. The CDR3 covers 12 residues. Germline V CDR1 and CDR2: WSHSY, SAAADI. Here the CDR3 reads CASSDLAYEQYF. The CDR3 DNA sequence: TGCGCCAGCAGTGATTTAGCTTACGAGCAGTACTTC.

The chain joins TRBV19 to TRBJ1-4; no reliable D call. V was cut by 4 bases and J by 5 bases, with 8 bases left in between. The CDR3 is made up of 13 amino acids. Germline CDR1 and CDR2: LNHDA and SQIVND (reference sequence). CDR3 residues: CASSRQSNEKLFF. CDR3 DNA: TGTGCCAGTAGTAGGCAGTCGAATGAAAAACTGTTTTTT. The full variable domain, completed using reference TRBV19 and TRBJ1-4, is DGGITQSPKYLFRKEGQNVTLSCEQNLNHDAMYWYRQDPGQGLRLIYYSQIVNDFQKGDIAEGYSVSREKKESFPLTVTSAQKNPTAFYLCASSRQSNEKLFFGSGTQLSVL.

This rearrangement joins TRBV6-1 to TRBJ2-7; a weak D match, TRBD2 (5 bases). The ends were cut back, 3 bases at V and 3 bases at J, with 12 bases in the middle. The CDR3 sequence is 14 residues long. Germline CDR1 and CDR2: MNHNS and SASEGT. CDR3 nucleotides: TGTGCCAGCAGTGAGTACGGGGTGGACTACGAGCAGTACTTC. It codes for CASSEYGVDYEQYF.

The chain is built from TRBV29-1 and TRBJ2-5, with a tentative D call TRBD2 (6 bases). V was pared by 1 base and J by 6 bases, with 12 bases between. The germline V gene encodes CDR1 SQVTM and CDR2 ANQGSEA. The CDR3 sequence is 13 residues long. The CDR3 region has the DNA TGCAGCGTTGAAGGACTAGTAAGAAAGACCCAGTACTTC. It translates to CSVEGLVRKTQYF.

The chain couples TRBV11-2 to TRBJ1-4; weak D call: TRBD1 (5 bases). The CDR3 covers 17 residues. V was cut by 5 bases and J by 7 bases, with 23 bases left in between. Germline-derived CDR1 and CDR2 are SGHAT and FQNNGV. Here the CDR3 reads CASSPRGTGGGGEKLFF. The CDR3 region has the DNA TGTGCCAGCAGCCCACGCGGGACGGGCGGAGGCGGTGAAAAACTGTTTTTT.

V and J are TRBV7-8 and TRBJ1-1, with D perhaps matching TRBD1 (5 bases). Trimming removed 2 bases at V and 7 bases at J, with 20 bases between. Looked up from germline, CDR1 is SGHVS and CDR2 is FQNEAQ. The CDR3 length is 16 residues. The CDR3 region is CASSLSQTGLSFEAFF. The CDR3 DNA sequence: TGTGCCAGCAGCTTAAGTCAAACAGGTCTGAGCTTTGAAGCTTTCTTT.

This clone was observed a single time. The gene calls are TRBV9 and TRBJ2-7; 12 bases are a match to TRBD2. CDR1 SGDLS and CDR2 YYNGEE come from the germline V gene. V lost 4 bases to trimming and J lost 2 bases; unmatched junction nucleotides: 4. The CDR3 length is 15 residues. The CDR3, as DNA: TGTGCCAGCAGCCCACGGACTAGCGGGGCCTACGAGCAGTACTTC. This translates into CASSPRTSGAYEQYF. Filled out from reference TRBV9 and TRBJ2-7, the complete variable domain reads DSGVTQTPKHLITATGQRVTLRCSPRSGDLSVYWYQQSLDQGLQFLIQYYNGEERAKGNILERFSAQQFPDLHSELNLSSLELGDSALYFCASSPRTSGAYEQYFGPGTRLTVT.

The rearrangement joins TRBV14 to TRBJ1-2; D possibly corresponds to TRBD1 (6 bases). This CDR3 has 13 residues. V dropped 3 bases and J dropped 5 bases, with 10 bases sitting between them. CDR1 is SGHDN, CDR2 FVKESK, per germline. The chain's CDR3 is CASSQGARYGYTF. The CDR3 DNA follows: TGTGCCAGCAGCCAGGGGGCGAGATATGGCTACACCTTC.

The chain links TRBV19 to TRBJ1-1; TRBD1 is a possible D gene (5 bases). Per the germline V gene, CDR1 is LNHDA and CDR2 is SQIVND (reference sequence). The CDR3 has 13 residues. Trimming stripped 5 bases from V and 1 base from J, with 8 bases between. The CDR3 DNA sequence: TGTGCCAGTAGTCGACAGCCGAACACTGAAGCTTTCTTT. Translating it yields CASSRQPNTEAFF.

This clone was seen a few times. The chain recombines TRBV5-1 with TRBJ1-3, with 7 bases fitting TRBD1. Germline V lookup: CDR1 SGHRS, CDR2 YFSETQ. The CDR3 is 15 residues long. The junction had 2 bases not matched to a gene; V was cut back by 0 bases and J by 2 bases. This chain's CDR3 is CASSLEGAAGNTIYF. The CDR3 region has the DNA TGCGCCAGCAGCTTGGAGGGGGCGGCTGGAAACACCATATATTTT.

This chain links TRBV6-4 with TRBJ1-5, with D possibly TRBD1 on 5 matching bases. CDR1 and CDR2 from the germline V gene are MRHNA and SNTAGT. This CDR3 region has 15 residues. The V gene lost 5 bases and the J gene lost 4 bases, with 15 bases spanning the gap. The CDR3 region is CASSPQGFGNQPQHF. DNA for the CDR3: TGTGCCAGCAGTCCGCAGGGTTTCGGGAATCAGCCCCAGCATTTT.

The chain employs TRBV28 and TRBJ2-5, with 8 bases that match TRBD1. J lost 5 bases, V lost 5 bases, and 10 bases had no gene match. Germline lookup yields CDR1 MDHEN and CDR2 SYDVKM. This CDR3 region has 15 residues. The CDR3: CASSRSQGARETQYF. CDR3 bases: TGTGCCAGCAGTCGATCTCAGGGGGCGCGTGAGACCCAGTACTTC.

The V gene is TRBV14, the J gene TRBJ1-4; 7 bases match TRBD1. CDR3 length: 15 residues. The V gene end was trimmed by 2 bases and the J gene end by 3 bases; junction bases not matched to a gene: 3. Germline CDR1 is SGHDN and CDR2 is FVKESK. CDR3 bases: TGTGCCAGCAGCCAATTGGGACAGCCTAATGAAAAACTGTTTTTT. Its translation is CASSQLGQPNEKLFF.

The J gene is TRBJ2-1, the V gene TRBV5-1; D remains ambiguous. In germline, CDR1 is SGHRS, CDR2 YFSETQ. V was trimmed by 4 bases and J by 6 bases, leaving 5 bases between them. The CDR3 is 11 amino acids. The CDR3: CASSPSNEQFF. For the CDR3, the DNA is TGCGCCAGCAGCCCCTCCAATGAGCAGTTCTTC.

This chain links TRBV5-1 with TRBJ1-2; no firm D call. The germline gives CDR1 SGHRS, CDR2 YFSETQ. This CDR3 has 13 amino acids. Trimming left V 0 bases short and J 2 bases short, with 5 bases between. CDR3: CASSLDRNYGYTF. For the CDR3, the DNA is TGCGCCAGCAGCTTGGACAGAAACTATGGCTACACCTTC.

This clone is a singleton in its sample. This chain's CDR3 is CASSSRPLAGTAYNEQFF. The CDR3 DNA is TGTGCCAGTAGTAGTCGACCATTAGCGGGGACAGCCTACAATGAGCAGTTCTTC. The rearrangement links TRBV19 to TRBJ2-1; D might be TRBD2 (8 bases). Germline-derived CDR1 and CDR2 are LNHDA and SQIVND (reference sequence). CDR3 size: 18 residues. Trimming removed 4 bases from V and 2 bases from J, with 21 bases in between.

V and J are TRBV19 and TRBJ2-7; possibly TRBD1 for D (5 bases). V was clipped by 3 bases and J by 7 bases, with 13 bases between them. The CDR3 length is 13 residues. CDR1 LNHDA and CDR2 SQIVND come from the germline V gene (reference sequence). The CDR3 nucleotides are TGTGCCAGTAGTATGGGGCAGGGTGGGGAGCAGTACTTC. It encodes CASSMGQGGEQYF.

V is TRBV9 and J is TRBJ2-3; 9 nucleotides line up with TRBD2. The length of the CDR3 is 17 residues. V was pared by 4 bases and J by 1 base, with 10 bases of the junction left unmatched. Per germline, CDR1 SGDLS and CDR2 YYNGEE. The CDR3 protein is CASSLTTSGSGTDTQYF. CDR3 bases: TGTGCCAGCAGCCTAACGACTAGCGGATCGGGCACAGATACGCAGTATTTT.

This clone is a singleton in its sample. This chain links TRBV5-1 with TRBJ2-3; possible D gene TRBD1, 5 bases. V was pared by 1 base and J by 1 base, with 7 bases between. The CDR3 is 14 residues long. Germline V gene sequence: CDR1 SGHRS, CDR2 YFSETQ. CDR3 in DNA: TGCGCCAGCAGCTTGTTACAGGGCACAGATACGCAGTATTTT. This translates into CASSLLQGTDTQYF.

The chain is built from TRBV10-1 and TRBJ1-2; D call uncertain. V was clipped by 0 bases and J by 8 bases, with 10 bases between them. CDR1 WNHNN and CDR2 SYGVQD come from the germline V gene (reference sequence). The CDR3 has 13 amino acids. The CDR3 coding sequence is TGCGCCAGCAGTGAGTCTACAGATCGCGGCTACACCTTC. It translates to CASSESTDRGYTF.

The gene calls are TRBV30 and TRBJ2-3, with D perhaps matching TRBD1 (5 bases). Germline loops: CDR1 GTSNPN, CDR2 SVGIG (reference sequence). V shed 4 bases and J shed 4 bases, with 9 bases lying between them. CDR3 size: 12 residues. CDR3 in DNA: TGTGCCTGGAAGTGGGGCGCAGATACGCAGTATTTT. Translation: CAWKWGADTQYF.